The 18 T cell receptor beta chains given below trace back to one sample, sequenced in a study of T cells in Graves' hyperthyroidism and ophthalmopathy. The investigators amplified TCR beta CDR3 regions from RNA transcripts. Carried out on the TCR CDR3, a first-round RT-PCR used the HTBI primer set. TCRdb re-called the multiplex PCR reads through MiXCR, storing one row per CDR3 protein. The sample includes about 350,000 distinct CDR3 sequences, about 16% seen only once; the top ten take roughly a fifth. Sequenced material: blood. Every receptor here comes from a woman aged 60-70 years with Graves' ophthalmopathy.

The table lists this clonotype with many counts. The rearrangement links TRBV12-3 or TRBV12-4 to TRBJ1-5; D remains unclear. The CDR3 has 15 amino acids. V lost 1 base to trimming and J lost 3 bases, with 10 bases between them. CDR3: CASSLGGRANQPQHF. CDR3 nucleotides: TGTGCCAGCAGTTTAGGGGGAAGGGCCAATCAGCCCCAGCATTTT.

This clonotype was found a few times. The chain couples TRBV7-3 to TRBJ2-1; the D is unclear. The CDR3 is 16 amino acids. Trimming left V 2 bases short and J 0 bases short, with 11 bases between. In germline, CDR1 is SGHTA, CDR2 FQGTGA. CDR3 loop: CASSLVPLLSYNEQFF. In DNA, the CDR3 is TGTGCCAGCAGCTTAGTACCGCTGCTCTCCTACAATGAGCAGTTCTTC.

V is TRBV5-1 and J is TRBJ2-3; TRBD2 is a possible D gene (7 bases). CDR3 length equals 16 residues. Germline V gene data show CDR1 as SGHRS and CDR2 as YFSETQ. Trimming removed 3 bases at V and 1 base at J, with 15 bases between. The CDR3 loop reads CASSSLGGLRTDTQYF. The CDR3 DNA reads TGCGCCAGCAGCTCTCTCGGGGGGCTCCGCACAGATACGCAGTATTTT.

This clonotype came up many times. The chain has TRBV20-1 and TRBJ2-7, with 13 bases that match TRBD2. V shed 8 bases, J shed 7 bases, and the junction held 11 bases outside the gene matches. CDR1 DFQATT and CDR2 SNEGSKA come from the germline V gene (reference sequence). The CDR3 covers 14 residues. Here the CDR3 reads CSTFRTSGRGEQYF. The CDR3 DNA follows: TGCAGTACCTTCCGGACTAGCGGGAGAGGGGAGCAGTACTTC.

There are a few counts of this clonotype. A read error may produce the germline difference seen at one junction end. The chain couples TRBV6-1 to TRBJ2-2; D could derive from TRBD1 or TRBD2 (5 bases each). Germline CDR1 reads MNHNS; CDR2 reads SASEGT. There are 13 residues in the CDR3. CDR3 sequence: CGAGRERTGELFF. The CDR3, as DNA: TGCGGTGCTGGCAGGGAGAGGACCGGGGAGCTGTTTTTT.

This clonotype showed up many times. The chain has TRBV20-1 and TRBJ2-3, with a weak D call TRBD2 (6 bases). The V gene lost 0 bases and the J gene lost 9 bases, with 22 bases spanning the gap. Germline CDR1 and CDR2: DFQATT and SNEGSKA (reference sequence). The CDR3 has 16 residues. Here the CDR3 reads CSARDLLRGGDVTQYF. In DNA, the CDR3 is TGCAGTGCTAGAGACTTACTTCGAGGAGGGGACGTCACGCAGTATTTT.

In this sample, this clonotype turned up many times. The chain is built from TRBV7-3 and TRBJ2-1; TRBD2 is a possible D gene (5 bases). This CDR3 comprises 13 residues. Germline CDR1 SGHTA, CDR2 FQGTGA. Deletions cut 5 bases from V and 5 bases from J, with 10 bases between. CDR3 sequence: CASSDYRDNEQFF. CDR3 bases: TGTGCCAGCAGCGACTATCGGGACAATGAGCAGTTCTTC. Filled out from reference TRBV7-3 and TRBJ2-1, the complete variable domain reads GAGVSQTPSNKVTEKGKYVELRCDPISGHTALYWYRQSLGQGPEFLIYFQGTGAADDSGLPNDRFFAVRPEGSVSTLKIQRTERGDSAVYLCASSDYRDNEQFFGPGTRLTVL.

This clonotype was counted between two and nine times. V usage is TRBV7-9 and J usage is TRBJ1-4; D is ambiguous. The CDR3 extends over 15 amino acids. Trimming shortened V by 4 bases and J by 0 bases, and 9 bases separated the two germline ends. The germline CDR1 and CDR2 sequences are SEHNR and FQNEAQ (reference sequence). CDR3 region: CASSSPAPTNEKLFF. CDR3 DNA: TGTGCCAGCAGCTCCCCGGCCCCAACTAATGAAAAACTGTTTTTT.

This clonotype was observed a handful of times. CDR3 region: CASSEGLAGGGRDTQYF. The CDR3 DNA follows: TGTGCCAGCAGTGAAGGACTAGCGGGAGGGGGGAGAGATACGCAGTATTTT. The chain has TRBV6-1 and TRBJ2-3; 14 bases are shared with TRBD2. Germline V CDR1 and CDR2: MNHNS, SASEGT. V shed 1 base, J shed 5 bases, and the junction held 5 bases outside the gene matches. This CDR3 contains 17 residues.

This clonotype was observed many times. The rearrangement links TRBV29-1 to TRBJ1-1; D not certain. V was trimmed by 4 bases and J by 1 base, leaving 7 bases between them. Germline V lookup: CDR1 SQVTM, CDR2 ANQGSEA. The CDR3 consists of 12 residues. The CDR3 here is CSVGRTNTEAFF. Written as DNA, the CDR3 is TGCAGCGTTGGGCGGACGAACACTGAAGCTTTCTTT. Variable domain in full (rest from reference TRBV29-1 and TRBJ1-1): SAVISQKPSRDICQRGTSLTIQCQVDSQVTMMFWYRQQPGQSLTLIATANQGSEATYESGFVIDKFPISRPNLTFSTLTVSNMSPEDSSIYLCSVGRTNTEAFFGQGTRLTVV.

The chain recombines TRBV5-6 with TRBJ2-5, with D maybe TRBD1 (5 bases). The V end was cut by 4 bases, the J end by 3 bases, with 7 bases between. The CDR3 totals 12 residues. Germline CDR1 and CDR2: SGHDT and YYEEEE. In nucleotides, the CDR3 is TGTGCCAGCAGCCGACAGAAAGAGACCCAGTACTTC. This gives the protein CASSRQKETQYF.

J is TRBJ2-1 and V is TRBV24-1; possibly TRBD1 or TRBD2 for D (5 bases each). The V and J ends lost 1 base and 9 bases respectively, with 15 bases between them. The germline CDR1 and CDR2 sequences are KGHDR and SFDVKD. The CDR3 runs 15 residues. CDR3 sequence reads: CATSDFRGPLGEQFF. In nucleotides, the CDR3 is TGTGCCACCAGTGATTTCCGGGGCCCTTTAGGTGAGCAGTTCTTC.

This clonotype was found a few times. The rearrangement joins TRBV28 to TRBJ2-4, with D perhaps matching TRBD1 or TRBD2 (5 bases each). This CDR3 contains 12 residues. V was clipped by 7 bases and J by 15 bases, with 19 bases between them. Germline V CDR1 and CDR2: MDHEN, SYDVKM. In DNA, the CDR3 is TGTGCCAGCACGACCCGTGGGACGCAAAGGTACTTC. The encoded protein is CASTTRGTQRYF.

The table lists this clonotype with a few counts. The chain has TRBV5-5 and TRBJ2-3, with D unclear. The CDR3 contains 15 residues. The V end was cut by 4 bases, the J end by 0 bases, with 12 bases between. Germline CDR1 and CDR2: SGHKS and YYEKEE (reference sequence). The CDR3 here is CASSPRGFSTDTQYF. CDR3 in DNA: TGTGCCAGCAGCCCCAGAGGATTTAGCACAGATACGCAGTATTTT.

This clonotype appeared many times. The genes are TRBV2 and TRBJ2-7; weak D call: TRBD1 (5 bases). The CDR3 has 13 residues. The germline gives CDR1 SNHLY, CDR2 FYNNEI. Between the trimmed V and J ends, which lost 10 bases and 3 bases, there was a span of 16 bases. The CDR3 coding sequence is TGTGCCATCAACCCGACAGAAAACTACGAGCAGTACTTC. As protein: CAINPTENYEQYF.

This clonotype was detected many times. The chain is built from TRBV2 and TRBJ2-3; TRBD2 is a possible D gene (5 bases). The CDR3 runs to 14 residues. V dropped 3 bases and J dropped 0 bases, with 7 bases sitting between them. Germline V gives CDR1 SNHLY, CDR2 FYNNEI. The CDR3 region is CASSDGGSTDTQYF. CDR3 nucleotide sequence: TGTGCCAGCAGTGACGGCGGGAGCACAGATACGCAGTATTTT.

This clonotype came up once. The chain is built from TRBV24-1 and TRBJ2-1; the match to TRBD2 covers 8 bases. The length of the CDR3 is 13 residues. Germline V gene sequence: CDR1 KGHDR, CDR2 SFDVKD. V was pared by 1 base and J by 8 bases, with 0 bases of the junction left unmatched. CDR3 nucleotide sequence: TGTGCCACCAGTGATTTAGCGGGAGATGAGCAGTTCTTC. It encodes CATSDLAGDEQFF.

This clonotype occurred many times. The chain employs TRBV28 and TRBJ2-1; the D gene is possibly TRBD1 (6 bases). The CDR3 is 14 residues long. Trimming stripped 4 bases from V and 10 bases from J, with 17 bases between. Germline values: CDR1 MDHEN, CDR2 SYDVKM. The CDR3 loop is CASSSVDGTTEQFF. CDR3 nucleotide sequence: TGTGCCAGCAGTTCTGTAGACGGGACAACCGAGCAGTTCTTC.